The 12 T cell receptor beta chains given below trace back to one sample, sequenced in a study of blood T cells in healthy people across ages. The second PCR ran about 6 to 12 cycles with a sample-barcoded 5' primer and J-beta primers. MiXCR, run by TCRdb on the 5' RACE reads, gives a single entry per CDR3 protein. The table records about 680,000 distinct CDR3 sequences, 49% of them present only once. Sequencing used blood. These receptors came from a woman aged 55 to 70 in good health.

The J gene is TRBJ2-4, the V gene TRBV4-3; 10 positions match TRBD2. Germline-derived CDR1 and CDR2 are LGHNA and YSLEER. The CDR3 has 18 amino acids. The V and J ends lost 2 bases and 2 bases, in that order; junction bases with no gene match: 9. The CDR3 loop reads CASSQRAGGPDSKNIQYF. CDR3 DNA sequence: TGCGCCAGCAGCCAAAGAGCGGGAGGGCCTGATTCCAAAAACATTCAGTACTTC.

The chain couples TRBV20-1 to TRBJ2-1; 7 nucleotides align to TRBD1. The ends lost 0 bases at V and 8 bases at J; junction bases unmatched: 10. The CDR3 loop spans 15 amino acids. The germline CDR1 and CDR2 sequences are DFQATT and SNEGSKA (reference sequence). This CDR3 reads CSARDGQEDYDEQFF. The DNA of the CDR3 is TGCAGTGCTAGAGATGGACAGGAAGATTACGATGAGCAGTTCTTC.

V is TRBV7-2 and J is TRBJ2-5; D is uncertain. Trimming pared 5 bases from V and 11 bases from J, leaving 18 bases between. In germline, CDR1 is SGHTA, CDR2 FQGNSA. This CDR3 has 13 amino acids. The CDR3 nucleotides are TGTGCCAGCAGCGTAAATTATAGGGTTAAGCAGTACTTC. Translated: CASSVNYRVKQYF.

The sample holds a few counts of this clonotype. The genes are TRBV5-1 and TRBJ2-5; the D gene is possibly TRBD1 (5 bases). The V and J ends lost 4 bases and 4 bases respectively, with 8 bases between them. From germline, CDR1 is SGHRS and CDR2 YFSETQ. CDR3 length equals 12 residues. The CDR3 spells CASSKTVETQYF. The CDR3 coding sequence is TGCGCCAGCAGCAAGACAGTAGAGACCCAGTACTTC.

This clonotype occurred a few times. The rearrangement uses TRBV4-3 and TRBJ2-3; the D gene is possibly TRBD2 (5 bases). V was shortened by 0 bases and J by 6 bases, with 10 bases between the two germline ends. There are 14 residues in the CDR3. Germline CDR1 and CDR2: LGHNA and YSLEER. Here the CDR3 reads CASSQDNPGDTQYF. CDR3 bases: TGCGCCAGCAGCCAAGATAATCCGGGGGATACGCAGTATTTT.

The genes are TRBV24-1 and TRBJ1-2, with 7 bases aligning to TRBD1. V shed 9 bases, J shed 6 bases, and the junction held 6 bases outside the gene matches. The V gene's germline CDR1 is KGHDR and CDR2 SFDVKD. This CDR3 contains 12 residues. The CDR3: CATADRNNGYTF. CDR3 in DNA: TGTGCCACCGCGGACAGGAACAATGGCTACACCTTC.

This clonotype was found a few times. The chain employs TRBV6-2 or TRBV6-3 and TRBJ2-5, with D perhaps TRBD2 (7 bases). CDR3 size: 14 residues. V lost 7 bases and J 4 bases, leaving 16 bases between the germline ends. The germline CDR1 and CDR2 sequences are MNHEY and SVGEGT. The CDR3 spells CASKLALGAETQYF. DNA of the CDR3: TGTGCCAGCAAACTAGCGTTGGGGGCAGAGACCCAGTACTTC.

This clonotype has more than one count but fewer than ten. The genes are TRBV6-6 and TRBJ1-2; perhaps TRBD1 as D (5 bases). V gave up 3 bases and J gave up 4 bases, with 9 bases separating them. In germline, CDR1 is MNHNY, CDR2 SVGAGI (reference sequence). The CDR3 is made up of 13 amino acids. CDR3 in amino acids: CASSYSGTYGYTF. The CDR3 DNA follows: TGTGCCAGCAGTTATTCAGGGACCTATGGCTACACCTTC.

This clonotype appeared once. The chain is built from TRBV20-1 and TRBJ1-5; possible D gene TRBD1, 5 bases. The CDR3 is 12 amino acids. Per the germline V gene, CDR1 is DFQATT and CDR2 is SNEGSKA (reference sequence). Trimming pared 7 bases from V and 3 bases from J, leaving 10 bases between. The CDR3 protein is CSGWGDNQPQHF. CDR3 in DNA: TGCAGTGGTTGGGGCGACAATCAGCCCCAGCATTTT.

DNA for the CDR3: TGCAGCGGTGGCCAGGGACAGCGCTTCAATGAGCAGTTCTTC. It yields the protein CSGGQGQRFNEQFF. The chain couples TRBV29-1 to TRBJ2-1, with 7 nucleotides matching TRBD1. From germline, CDR1 is SQVTM and CDR2 ANQGSEA. V lost 7 bases and J lost 6; bases outside the gene matches: 12. The CDR3 spans 14 residues.

The chain recombines TRBV6-5 with TRBJ2-7; 8 bases match TRBD1. This CDR3 is built from 14 residues. The germline V gene has CDR1 MNHEY and CDR2 SVGAGI. J gave up 3 bases and V 4 bases, and 5 bases lay outside the gene matches. CDR3 coding DNA: TGTGCCAGCAGTTTGGGGACAGGTTTCTACGAGCAGTACTTC. Protein: CASSLGTGFYEQYF.

The chain has TRBV20-1 and TRBJ1-1, with D hard to call. Germline V gene data show CDR1 as DFQATT and CDR2 as SNEGSKA (reference sequence). Trimming took off 8 bases at V and 8 bases at J, with 12 bases between the two ends. This CDR3 is built from 10 residues. The CDR3 loop reads CSSQSYEAFF. The CDR3 DNA sequence: TGCAGTTCCCAATCTTACGAAGCTTTCTTT.